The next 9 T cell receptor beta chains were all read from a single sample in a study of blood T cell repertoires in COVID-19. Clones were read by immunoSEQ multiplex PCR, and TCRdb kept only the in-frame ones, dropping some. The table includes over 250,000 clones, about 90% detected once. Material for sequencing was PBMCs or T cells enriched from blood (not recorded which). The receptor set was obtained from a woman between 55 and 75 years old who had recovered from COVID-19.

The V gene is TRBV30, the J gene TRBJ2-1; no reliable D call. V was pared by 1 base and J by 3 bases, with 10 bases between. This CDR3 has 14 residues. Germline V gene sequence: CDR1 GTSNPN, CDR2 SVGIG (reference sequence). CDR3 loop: CAWSGWRSYNEQFF. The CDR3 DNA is TGTGCCTGGAGTGGTTGGCGGAGCTACAATGAGCAGTTCTTC. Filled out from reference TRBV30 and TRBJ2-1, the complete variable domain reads SQTIHQWPATLVQPVGSPLSLECTVEGTSNPNLYWYRQAAGRGLQLLFYSVGIGQISSEVPQNLSASRPQDRQFILSSKKLLLSDSGFYLCAWSGWRSYNEQFFGPGTRLTVL.

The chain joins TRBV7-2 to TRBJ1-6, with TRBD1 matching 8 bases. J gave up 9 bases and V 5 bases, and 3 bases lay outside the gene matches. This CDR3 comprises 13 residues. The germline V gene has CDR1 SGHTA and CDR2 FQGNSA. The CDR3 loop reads CASSGQGGSPLHF. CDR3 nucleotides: TGTGCCAGCAGCGGACAGGGCGGTTCACCCCTCCACTTT.

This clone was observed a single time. The CDR3 nucleotides read TGTGCCAGCAGCCCAGCGGGGGGTCCCTACGAGCAGTACTTC. This gives the protein CASSPAGGPYEQYF. The chain employs TRBV7-6 and TRBJ2-7; 9 positions match TRBD2. V lost 5 bases and J lost 2; bases outside the gene matches: 4. CDR3 length: 14 amino acids. Germline CDR1 reads SGHVS; CDR2 reads FNYEAQ.

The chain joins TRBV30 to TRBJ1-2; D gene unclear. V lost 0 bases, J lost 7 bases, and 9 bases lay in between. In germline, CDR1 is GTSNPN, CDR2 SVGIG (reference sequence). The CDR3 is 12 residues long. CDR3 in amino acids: CAWSVSGFGYTF. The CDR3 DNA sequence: TGTGCCTGGAGTGTATCCGGGTTTGGCTACACCTTC.

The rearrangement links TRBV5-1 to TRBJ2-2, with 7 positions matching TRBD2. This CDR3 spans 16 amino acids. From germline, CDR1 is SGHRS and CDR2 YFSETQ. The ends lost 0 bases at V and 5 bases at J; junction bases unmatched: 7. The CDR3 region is CASSLGLAAITGELFF. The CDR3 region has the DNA TGCGCCAGCAGCTTGGGGCTAGCGGCGATAACCGGGGAGCTGTTTTTT.

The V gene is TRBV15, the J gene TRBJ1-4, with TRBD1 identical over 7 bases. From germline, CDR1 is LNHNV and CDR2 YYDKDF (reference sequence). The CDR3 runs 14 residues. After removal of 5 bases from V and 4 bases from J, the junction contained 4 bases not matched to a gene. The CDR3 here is CATSGTAINEKLFF. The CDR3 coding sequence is TGTGCCACCAGCGGGACAGCCATTAATGAAAAACTGTTTTTT.

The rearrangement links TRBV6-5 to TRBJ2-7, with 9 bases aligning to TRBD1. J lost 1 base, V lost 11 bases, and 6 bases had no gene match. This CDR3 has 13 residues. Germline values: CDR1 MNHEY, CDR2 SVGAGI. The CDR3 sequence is CAGKGTGSYEQYF. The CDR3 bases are TGTGCCGGTAAGGGGACAGGGTCCTACGAGCAGTACTTC.

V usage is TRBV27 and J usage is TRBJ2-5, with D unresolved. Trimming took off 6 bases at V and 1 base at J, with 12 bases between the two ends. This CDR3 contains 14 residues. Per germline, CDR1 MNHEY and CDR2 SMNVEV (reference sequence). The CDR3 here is CASSRDNFQETQYF. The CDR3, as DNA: TGTGCCAGCAGCCGCGACAATTTCCAAGAGACCCAGTACTTC.

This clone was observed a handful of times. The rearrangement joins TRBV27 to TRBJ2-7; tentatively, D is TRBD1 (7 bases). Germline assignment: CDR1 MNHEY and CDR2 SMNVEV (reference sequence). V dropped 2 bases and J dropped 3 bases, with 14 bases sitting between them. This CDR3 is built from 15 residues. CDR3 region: CASSLAAGQIYEQYF. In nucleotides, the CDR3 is TGTGCCAGCAGTTTAGCTGCGGGACAGATCTACGAGCAGTACTTC.